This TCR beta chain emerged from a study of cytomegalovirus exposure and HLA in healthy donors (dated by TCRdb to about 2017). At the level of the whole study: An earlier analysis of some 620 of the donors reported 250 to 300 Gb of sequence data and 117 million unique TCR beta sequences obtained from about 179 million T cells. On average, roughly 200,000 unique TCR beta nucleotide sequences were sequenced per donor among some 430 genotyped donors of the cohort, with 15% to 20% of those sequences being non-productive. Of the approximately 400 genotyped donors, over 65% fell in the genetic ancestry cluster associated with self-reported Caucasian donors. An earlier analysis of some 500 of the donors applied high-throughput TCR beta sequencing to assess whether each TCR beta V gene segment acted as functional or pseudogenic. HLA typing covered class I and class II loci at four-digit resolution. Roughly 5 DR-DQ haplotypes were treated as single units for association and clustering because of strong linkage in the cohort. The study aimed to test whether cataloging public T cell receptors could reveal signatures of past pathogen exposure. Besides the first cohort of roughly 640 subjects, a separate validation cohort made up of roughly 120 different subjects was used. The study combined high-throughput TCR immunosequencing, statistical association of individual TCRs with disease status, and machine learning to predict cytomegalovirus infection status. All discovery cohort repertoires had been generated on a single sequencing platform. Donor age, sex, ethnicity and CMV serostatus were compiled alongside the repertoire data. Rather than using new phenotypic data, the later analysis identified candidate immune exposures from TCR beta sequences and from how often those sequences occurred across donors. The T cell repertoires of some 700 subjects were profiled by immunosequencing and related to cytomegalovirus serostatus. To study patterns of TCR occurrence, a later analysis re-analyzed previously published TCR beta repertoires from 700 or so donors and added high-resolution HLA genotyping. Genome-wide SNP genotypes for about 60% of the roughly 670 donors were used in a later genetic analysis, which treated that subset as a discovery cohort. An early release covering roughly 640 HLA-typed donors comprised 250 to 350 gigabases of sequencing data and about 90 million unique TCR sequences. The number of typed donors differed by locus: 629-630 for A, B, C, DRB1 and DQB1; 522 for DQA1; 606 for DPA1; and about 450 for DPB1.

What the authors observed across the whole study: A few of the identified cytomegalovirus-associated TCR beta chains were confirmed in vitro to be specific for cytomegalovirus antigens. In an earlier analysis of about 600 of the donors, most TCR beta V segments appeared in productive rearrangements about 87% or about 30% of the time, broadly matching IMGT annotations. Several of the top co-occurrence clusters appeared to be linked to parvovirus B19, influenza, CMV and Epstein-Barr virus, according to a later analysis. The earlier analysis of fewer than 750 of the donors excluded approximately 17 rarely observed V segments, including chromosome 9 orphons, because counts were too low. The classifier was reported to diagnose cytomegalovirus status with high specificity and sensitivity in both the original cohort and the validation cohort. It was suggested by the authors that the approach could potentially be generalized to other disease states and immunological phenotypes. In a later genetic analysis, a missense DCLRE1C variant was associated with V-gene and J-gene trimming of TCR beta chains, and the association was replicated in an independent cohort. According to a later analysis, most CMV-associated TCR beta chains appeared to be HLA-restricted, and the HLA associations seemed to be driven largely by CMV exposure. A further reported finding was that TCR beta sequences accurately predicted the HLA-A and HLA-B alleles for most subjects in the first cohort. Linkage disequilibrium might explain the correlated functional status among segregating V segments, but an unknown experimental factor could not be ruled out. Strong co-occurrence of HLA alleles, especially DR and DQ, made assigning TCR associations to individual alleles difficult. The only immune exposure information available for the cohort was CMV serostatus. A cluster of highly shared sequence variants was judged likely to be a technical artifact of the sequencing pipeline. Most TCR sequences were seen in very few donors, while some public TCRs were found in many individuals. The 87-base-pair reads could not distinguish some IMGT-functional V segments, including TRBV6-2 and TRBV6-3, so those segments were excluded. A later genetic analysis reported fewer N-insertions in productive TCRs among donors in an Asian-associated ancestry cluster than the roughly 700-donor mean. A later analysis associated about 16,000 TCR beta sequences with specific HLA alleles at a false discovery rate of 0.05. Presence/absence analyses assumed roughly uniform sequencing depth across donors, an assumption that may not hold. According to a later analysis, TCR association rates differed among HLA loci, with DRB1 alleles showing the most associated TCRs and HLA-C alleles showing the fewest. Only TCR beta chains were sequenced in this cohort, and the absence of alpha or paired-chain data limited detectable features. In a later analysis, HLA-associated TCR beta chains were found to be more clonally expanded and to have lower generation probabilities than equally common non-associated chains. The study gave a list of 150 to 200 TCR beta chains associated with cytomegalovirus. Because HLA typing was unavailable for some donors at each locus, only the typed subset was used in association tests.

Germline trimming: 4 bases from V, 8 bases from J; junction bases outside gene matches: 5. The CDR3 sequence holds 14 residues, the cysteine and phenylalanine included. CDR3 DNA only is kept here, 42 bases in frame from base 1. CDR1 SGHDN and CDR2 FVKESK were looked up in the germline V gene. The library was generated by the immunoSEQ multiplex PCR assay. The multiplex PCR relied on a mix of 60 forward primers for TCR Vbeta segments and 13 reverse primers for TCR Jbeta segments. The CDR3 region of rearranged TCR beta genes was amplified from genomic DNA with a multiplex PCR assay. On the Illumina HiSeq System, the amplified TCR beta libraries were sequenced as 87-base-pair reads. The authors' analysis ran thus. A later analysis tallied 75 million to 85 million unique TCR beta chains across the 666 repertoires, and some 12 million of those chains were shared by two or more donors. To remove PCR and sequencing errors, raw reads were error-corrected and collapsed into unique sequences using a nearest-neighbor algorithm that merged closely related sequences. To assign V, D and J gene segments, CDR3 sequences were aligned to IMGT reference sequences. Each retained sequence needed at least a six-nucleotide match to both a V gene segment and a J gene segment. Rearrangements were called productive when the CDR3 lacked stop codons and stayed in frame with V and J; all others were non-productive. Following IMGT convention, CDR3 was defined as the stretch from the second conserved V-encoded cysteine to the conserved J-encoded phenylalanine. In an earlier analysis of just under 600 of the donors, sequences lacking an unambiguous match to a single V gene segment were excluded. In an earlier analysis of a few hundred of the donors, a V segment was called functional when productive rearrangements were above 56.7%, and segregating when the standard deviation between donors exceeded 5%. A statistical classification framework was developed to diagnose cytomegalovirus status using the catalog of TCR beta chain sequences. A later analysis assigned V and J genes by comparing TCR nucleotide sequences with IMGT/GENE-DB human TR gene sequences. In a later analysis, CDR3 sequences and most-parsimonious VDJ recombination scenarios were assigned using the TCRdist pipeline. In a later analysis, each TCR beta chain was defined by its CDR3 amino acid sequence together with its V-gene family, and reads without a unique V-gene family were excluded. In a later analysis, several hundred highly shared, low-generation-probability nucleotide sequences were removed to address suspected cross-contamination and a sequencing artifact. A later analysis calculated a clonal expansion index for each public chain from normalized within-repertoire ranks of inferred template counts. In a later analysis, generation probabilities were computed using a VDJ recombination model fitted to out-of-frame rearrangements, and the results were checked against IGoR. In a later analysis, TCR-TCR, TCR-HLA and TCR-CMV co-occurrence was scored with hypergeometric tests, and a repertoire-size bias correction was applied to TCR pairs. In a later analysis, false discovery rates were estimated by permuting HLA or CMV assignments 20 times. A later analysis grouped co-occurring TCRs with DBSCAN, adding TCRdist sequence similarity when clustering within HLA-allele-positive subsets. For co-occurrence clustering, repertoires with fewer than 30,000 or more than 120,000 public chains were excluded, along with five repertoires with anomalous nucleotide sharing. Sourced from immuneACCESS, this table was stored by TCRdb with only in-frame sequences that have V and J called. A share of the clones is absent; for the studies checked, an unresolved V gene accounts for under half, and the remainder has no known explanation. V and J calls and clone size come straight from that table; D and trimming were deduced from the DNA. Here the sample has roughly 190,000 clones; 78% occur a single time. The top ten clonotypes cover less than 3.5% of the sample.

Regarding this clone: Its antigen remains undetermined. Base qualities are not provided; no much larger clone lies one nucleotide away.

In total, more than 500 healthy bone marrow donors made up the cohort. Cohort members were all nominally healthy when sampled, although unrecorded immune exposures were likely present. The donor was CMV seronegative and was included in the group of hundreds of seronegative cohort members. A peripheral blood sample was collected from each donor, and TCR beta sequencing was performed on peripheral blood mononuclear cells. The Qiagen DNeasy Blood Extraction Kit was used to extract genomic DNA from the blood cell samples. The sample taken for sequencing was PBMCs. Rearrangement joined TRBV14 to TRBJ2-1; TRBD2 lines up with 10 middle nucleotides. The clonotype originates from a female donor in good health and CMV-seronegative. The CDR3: CASSLAGGVDEQFF. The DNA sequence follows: TGTGCCAGCAGCCTAGCGGGGGGCGTGGATGAGCAGTTCTTC.